The clone carrying this T cell receptor beta chain was seen a single time. Profiled with immunoSEQ multiplex PCR; TCRdb holds only in-frame clones, not every one. The repertoire has roughly 120,000 clones, about 88% of them found once; the top ten carry about 4.5%. This sample is part of a study of cytomegalovirus exposure and HLA in healthy donors. The CDR3 extends over 15 amino acids. CDR1 and CDR2 (germline): LGHNA, YSLEER. Trimming left V 1 base short and J 7 bases short, with 11 bases between. The sequenced material came from PBMCs. V usage is TRBV4-3 and J usage is TRBJ1-6, with D tentatively TRBD1 (5 bases). This receptor was obtained from a young man in good health and CMV-seropositive. The CDR3: CASSQAAGWNSPLHF. CDR3 nucleotides: TGCGCCAGCAGCCAAGCGGCAGGGTGGAATTCACCCCTCCACTTT.